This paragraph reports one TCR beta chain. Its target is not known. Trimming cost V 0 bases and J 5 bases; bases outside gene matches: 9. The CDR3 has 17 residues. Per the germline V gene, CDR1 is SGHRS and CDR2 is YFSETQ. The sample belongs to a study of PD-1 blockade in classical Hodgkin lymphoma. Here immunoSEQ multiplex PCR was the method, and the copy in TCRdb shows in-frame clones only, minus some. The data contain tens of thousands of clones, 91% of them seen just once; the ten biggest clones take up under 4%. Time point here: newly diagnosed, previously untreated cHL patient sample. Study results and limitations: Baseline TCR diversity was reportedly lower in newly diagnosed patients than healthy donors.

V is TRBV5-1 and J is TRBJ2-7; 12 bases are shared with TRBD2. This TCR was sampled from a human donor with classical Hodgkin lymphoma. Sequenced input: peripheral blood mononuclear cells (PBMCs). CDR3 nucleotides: TGCGCCAGCAGCTTGGGGCTAGCGGGAGGGCTAGGCAACGAGCAGTACTTC. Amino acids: CASSLGLAGGLGNEQYF.